This passage covers 30 T cell receptor beta chains from one sample sequenced in a study of blood T cell repertoires in COVID-19. Method: immunoSEQ multiplex PCR; TCRdb's copy keeps in-frame clones and lacks some. The sample holds 200,000 or so clones; roughly nine tenths are singletons and the top ten take roughly 2.2%. The source material was peripheral blood. The source is a man in his 70s with active or convalescent COVID-19.

V gene TRBV7-2 combines with J gene TRBJ2-1; weak D call: TRBD2 (6 bases). The V and J ends lost 5 bases and 4 bases respectively, with 15 bases between them. The CDR3 has 15 amino acids. Germline-derived CDR1 and CDR2 are SGHTA and FQGNSA. The DNA of the CDR3 is TGTGCCAGCAGCCTCGATAGCGGAACTTACAATGAGCAGTTCTTC. It specifies CASSLDSGTYNEQFF.

The V gene is TRBV19, the J gene TRBJ1-2; D might be TRBD1 (6 bases). Trimming stripped 9 bases from V and 1 base from J, with 6 bases between. The CDR3 contains 11 residues. Germline values: CDR1 LNHDA, CDR2 SQIVND (reference sequence). CDR3 coding DNA: TGTGCCAGCAGGGGTAACTATGGCTACACCTTC. This encodes CASRGNYGYTF.

This chain links TRBV20-1 with TRBJ2-2; 7 nucleotides line up with TRBD1. V trimming: 3 bases; J trimming: 6 bases; junction bases outside the gene matches: 7. The CDR3 totals 14 residues. From germline, CDR1 is DFQATT and CDR2 SNEGSKA (reference sequence). CDR3 region: CSASRRQGPGELFF. DNA for the CDR3: TGCAGTGCTAGTCGGCGACAGGGTCCCGGGGAGCTGTTTTTT.

The CDR3 sequence: CASRPVATNEKLFF. As DNA, the CDR3 is TGTGCCAGCAGGCCGGTGGCAACTAATGAAAAACTGTTTTTT. The V and J genes are TRBV2 and TRBJ1-4, with unresolved D. Germline assignment: CDR1 SNHLY and CDR2 FYNNEI. CDR3 length: 14 residues. The V end was cut by 6 bases, the J end by 0 bases, with 8 bases between.

CDR3 loop: CASSLHGRVVRQYF. The CDR3 DNA follows: TGTGCCAGCAGTCTCCATGGCAGGGTCGTCAGGCAGTACTTC. The V and J genes are TRBV6-5 and TRBJ2-7; TRBD1 might be the D (5 bases). Trimming shortened V by 5 bases and J by 9 bases, and 20 bases separated the two germline ends. This CDR3 contains 14 residues. The germline CDR1 and CDR2 sequences are MNHEY and SVGAGI.

In this sample, this clone turned up a few times. V is TRBV3-1 (or the pseudogene TRBV3-2) and J is TRBJ1-1, with 9 bases fitting TRBD1. Germline loops: CDR1 LGHDT, CDR2 YNNKEL (reference sequence). The V and J ends lost 5 bases and 1 base, in that order; junction bases with no gene match: 2. The CDR3 covers 14 residues. The CDR3 protein is CASSWGQGNTEAFF. DNA of the CDR3: TGTGCCAGCAGCTGGGGACAGGGGAACACTGAAGCTTTCTTT.

The rearrangement links TRBV11-2 to TRBJ2-4, with a tentative D call TRBD2 (6 bases). In germline, CDR1 is SGHAT, CDR2 FQNNGV. The CDR3 totals 13 residues. Trimming cost V 1 base and J 9 bases, with 10 bases left between them. Here the CDR3 DNA reads TGTGCCAGCAGCTTAGGGGAGGAGACCATTCAGTACTTC. Its protein is CASSLGEETIQYF. Together with reference TRBV11-2 and TRBJ2-4, the CDR3 gives the full variable domain: EAGVAQSPRYKIIEKRQSVAFWCNPISGHATLYWYQQILGQGPKLLIQFQNNGVVDDSQLPKDRFSAERLKGVDSTLKIQPAKLEDSAVYLCASSLGEETIQYFGAGTRLSVL.

For this clone: Given a much more abundant clone one base away, this may be a read error. CDR3 coding DNA: TGTGCCAGCAGCTTAACAGGGGACTATGGCTACACCTTC. Its protein is CASSLTGDYGYTF. The chain recombines TRBV7-2 with TRBJ1-2; TRBD1 aligns across 7 bases. The CDR3 covers 13 residues. V dropped 2 bases and J dropped 3; count of bases not matched to a gene: 0. Germline CDR1 is SGHTA and CDR2 is FQGNSA. The whole variable domain, filled in from reference TRBV7-2 and TRBJ1-2, reads GAGVSQSPSNKVTEKGKDVELRCDPISGHTALYWYRQSLGQGLEFLIYFQGNSAPDKSGLPSDRFSAERTGGSVSTLTIQRTQQEDSAVYLCASSLTGDYGYTFGSGTRLTVV.

The V and J genes are TRBV5-1 and TRBJ1-6; 9 nucleotides match TRBD1. V dropped 5 bases and J dropped 14; count of bases not matched to a gene: 11. This CDR3 region has 14 residues. The germline gives CDR1 SGHRS, CDR2 YFSETQ. CDR3 bases: TGCGCCAGCAGTTTGTATGGACAGGGGAACTCCCTCCACTTT. This codes for CASSLYGQGNSLHF. Combining the CDR3 with reference TRBV5-1 and TRBJ1-6 gives the whole variable domain KAGVTQTPRYLIKTRGQQVTLSCSPISGHRSVSWYQQTPGQGLQFLFEYFSETQRNKGNFPGRFSGRQFSNSRSEMNVSTLELGDSALYLCASSLYGQGNSLHFGNGTRLTVT.

The V and J genes are TRBV11-2 and TRBJ2-5, with a weak D call TRBD2 (5 bases). This CDR3 contains 13 residues. V dropped 4 bases and J dropped 4 bases, with 10 bases sitting between them. Germline-derived CDR1 and CDR2 are SGHAT and FQNNGV. CDR3 DNA: TGTGCCAGCAGCTCAAACCGGGGAGAGACCCAGTACTTC. Amino acids: CASSSNRGETQYF.

This sequence joins TRBV9 and TRBJ2-2, with 14 bases fitting TRBD2. Germline assignment: CDR1 SGDLS and CDR2 YYNGEE. Germline trimming cut 3 bases from V and 4 bases from J; bases unmatched to any gene: 2. This CDR3 spans 16 amino acids. The CDR3 here is CASSGGLAGVTGELFF. In nucleotides, the CDR3 is TGTGCCAGCAGCGGGGGACTAGCGGGAGTCACCGGGGAGCTGTTTTTT.

This chain uses TRBV6-6 with TRBJ2-1; TRBD2 aligns across 9 bases. Per the germline V gene, CDR1 is MNHNY and CDR2 is SVGAGI (reference sequence). V shed 0 bases, J shed 15 bases, and the junction held 6 bases outside the gene matches. CDR3 size: 13 residues. The CDR3 DNA is TGTGCCAGCAGTTACTCGATACGGGGACTAGCGTTCTTC. Amino acids: CASSYSIRGLAFF.

This sequence joins TRBV6-5 and TRBJ1-6; the D gene is possibly TRBD1 (6 bases). Between the trimmed V and J ends, which lost 1 base and 5 bases, there was a span of 9 bases. There are 15 residues in the CDR3. The V gene's germline CDR1 is MNHEY and CDR2 SVGAGI. Written as DNA, the CDR3 is TGTGCCAGCAGTTACTTCCGGACAGATAATTCACCCCTCCACTTT. Amino acids: CASSYFRTDNSPLHF.

The chain uses TRBV28 and TRBJ1-1; 7 nucleotides match TRBD1. This CDR3 contains 14 residues. The ends lost 6 bases at V and 7 bases at J; junction bases unmatched: 11. From germline, CDR1 is MDHEN and CDR2 SYDVKM. CDR3 protein: CASSTSHTGVEAFF. The CDR3 DNA reads as TGTGCCAGCAGCACCTCCCACACAGGGGTTGAAGCTTTCTTT.

The rearrangement joins TRBV9 to TRBJ2-7, with a possible D match to TRBD2 (6 bases). This CDR3 has 15 residues. Per germline, CDR1 SGDLS and CDR2 YYNGEE. V was trimmed by 0 bases and J by 2 bases, leaving 12 bases between them. CDR3 loop: CASSVGAGSTYEQYF. CDR3 bases: TGTGCCAGCAGCGTAGGGGCGGGATCTACCTACGAGCAGTACTTC.

The chain uses TRBV2 and TRBJ2-1, with 11 bases identical to TRBD1. The CDR3 has 14 residues. In germline, CDR1 is SNHLY, CDR2 FYNNEI. V lost 9 bases, J lost 7 bases, and 8 bases stayed unmatched. The DNA for the CDR3 is TGTGCCAGTACCGGACAGGGGGCGCGGAATGAGCAGTTCTTC. Residues: CASTGQGARNEQFF.

The chain is built from TRBV11-2 and TRBJ2-3, with D possibly being TRBD1 (6 bases). V was clipped by 5 bases and J by 1 base, with 10 bases between them. CDR1 is SGHAT, CDR2 FQNNGV, per germline. CDR3 length: 14 residues. The CDR3 here is CASSQGQRTDTQYF. CDR3 sequence (DNA): TGTGCCAGCAGCCAAGGACAGCGCACAGATACGCAGTATTTT. Full variable domain (remainder filled in from reference TRBV11-2 and TRBJ2-3): EAGVAQSPRYKIIEKRQSVAFWCNPISGHATLYWYQQILGQGPKLLIQFQNNGVVDDSQLPKDRFSAERLKGVDSTLKIQPAKLEDSAVYLCASSQGQRTDTQYFGPGTRLTVL.

CDR3 sequence (DNA): TGTGCCAGCAGCCAGGGCGGGGGATTCTCCTACGAGCAGTACTTC. Protein product: CASSQGGGFSYEQYF. The chain employs TRBV11-2 and TRBJ2-7; TRBD2 agrees at 7 bases. The CDR3 is 15 residues long. CDR1 is SGHAT and CDR2 is FQNNGV in the germline V gene. Trimming removed 5 bases from V and 0 bases from J; junction bases left unmatched: 7.

The J gene is TRBJ1-2, the V gene TRBV28; 9 nucleotides match TRBD1. V lost 10 bases, J lost 2 bases, and 8 bases stayed unmatched. Germline CDR1 reads MDHEN; CDR2 reads SYDVKM. The CDR3 runs to 14 residues. DNA of the CDR3: TGTGCCATAAAGACCGGGACAGGGAACTATGGCTACACCTTC. It specifies CAIKTGTGNYGYTF.

The V gene is TRBV10-1, the J gene TRBJ1-1; 8 bases map to TRBD1. CDR1 WNHNN and CDR2 SYGVQD come from the germline V gene (reference sequence). This CDR3 has 16 amino acids. Trimming cost V 3 bases and J 0 bases; bases outside gene matches: 6. Here the CDR3 DNA reads TGCGCCAGCAGTGAAGGACAGGGATTTTTGAACACTGAAGCTTTCTTT. This translates into CASSEGQGFLNTEAFF.

In this sample, this clone turned up once. The V and J genes are TRBV6-1 and TRBJ1-6; the match to TRBD1 covers 7 bases. The V and J ends lost 0 bases and 6 bases, in that order; junction bases with no gene match: 2. The CDR3 is made up of 15 amino acids. Germline CDR1 and CDR2: MNHNS and SASEGT. CDR3: CASSEAGTVNSPLHF. CDR3 DNA sequence: TGTGCCAGCAGTGAAGCCGGGACAGTTAATTCACCCCTCCACTTT.

The chain recombines TRBV5-1 with TRBJ1-3, with D hard to call. V shed 0 bases and J shed 0 bases, with 7 bases lying between them. CDR1 and CDR2 (germline): SGHRS, YFSETQ. The CDR3 extends over 15 amino acids. This CDR3 reads CASSLGSPSGNTIYF. The DNA for the CDR3 is TGCGCCAGCAGCTTGGGAAGCCCCTCTGGAAACACCATATATTTT.

The V call is TRBV7-2, the J call TRBJ2-3; no clear D. CDR1 is SGHTA and CDR2 is FQGNSA in the germline V gene. The CDR3 loop spans 15 amino acids. The V gene lost 1 base and the J gene lost 6 bases, with 14 bases spanning the gap. The CDR3 sequence is CASSLVGARGDTQYF. Written as DNA, the CDR3 is TGTGCCAGCAGCTTAGTAGGCGCTCGAGGTGATACGCAGTATTTT.

CDR3 loop: CASSPRTGAGAGELFF. For the CDR3, the DNA is TGTGCCAGCAGCCCACGGACAGGGGCGGGTGCCGGGGAGCTGTTTTTT. The chain employs TRBV9 and TRBJ2-2; 9 positions match TRBD1. Trimming removed 4 bases from V and 6 bases from J; junction bases left unmatched: 10. Germline CDR1 and CDR2: SGDLS and YYNGEE. The CDR3 is made up of 16 amino acids.

This CDR3 reads CASSIGTGASGNTIYF. CDR3 bases: TGTGCCAGTAGTATCGGGACAGGGGCCTCCGGAAACACCATATATTTT. The rearrangement uses TRBV19 and TRBJ1-3, with 10 bases lining up with TRBD1. Unmatched junction bases numbered 6, after V lost 3 bases and J lost 4 bases. From germline, CDR1 is LNHDA and CDR2 SQIVND (reference sequence). The CDR3 loop spans 16 amino acids.

This clone was recorded only once. The chain has TRBV28 and TRBJ1-6; D gene ambiguous. There are 13 residues in the CDR3. CDR1 and CDR2 (germline): MDHEN, SYDVKM. V was shortened by 1 base and J by 8 bases, with 6 bases between the two germline ends. Here the CDR3 reads CASSLFRDSPLHF. In DNA, the CDR3 is TGTGCCAGCAGTTTATTTAGAGATTCACCCCTCCACTTT.

The chain carries TRBV28 and TRBJ2-2; 10 nucleotides agree with TRBD2. CDR1 and CDR2 (germline): MDHEN, SYDVKM. CDR3 length: 19 amino acids. The ends lost 3 bases at V and 0 bases at J; junction bases unmatched: 10. The CDR3 is CASSLAQVSGGPNTGELFF. CDR3 nucleotides: TGTGCCAGCAGTTTGGCCCAGGTTAGCGGGGGGCCGAACACCGGGGAGCTGTTTTTT.

V and J are TRBV10-3 and TRBJ2-3, with 11 nucleotides matching TRBD2. Germline V gene lookup returns CDR1 ENHRY and CDR2 SYGVKD. The CDR3 totals 15 residues. V dropped 6 bases and J dropped 2; count of bases not matched to a gene: 4. The CDR3 bases are TGTGCCATCAGGGGTAGCGGGGGGGTCACAGATACGCAGTATTTT. Protein: CAIRGSGGVTDTQYF.

The rearrangement joins TRBV7-6 to TRBJ2-2, with TRBD1 matching 9 bases. V dropped 4 bases and J dropped 7; count of bases not matched to a gene: 7. The CDR3 consists of 15 residues. Germline V gene sequence: CDR1 SGHVS, CDR2 FNYEAQ. This CDR3 reads CASSSGTGSYGELFF. The CDR3, as DNA: TGTGCCAGCAGCTCCGGGACAGGGTCCTACGGGGAGCTGTTTTTT.

The J gene is TRBJ2-7, the V gene TRBV18; TRBD1 is a possible D gene (6 bases). Germline loops: CDR1 KGHSH, CDR2 LQKENI. CDR3 length: 15 amino acids. V lost 4 bases and J lost 0, with 13 bases in between. This CDR3 reads CASSLTGYNSYEQYF. The CDR3 DNA reads as TGTGCCAGCTCACTCACAGGGTACAACTCCTACGAGCAGTACTTC. Full variable domain (rest looked up from reference TRBV18 and TRBJ2-7): NAGVMQNPRHLVRRRGQEARLRCSPMKGHSHVYWYRQLPEEGLKFMVYLQKENIIDESGMPKERFSAEFPKEGPSILRIQQVVRGDSAAYFCASSLTGYNSYEQYFGPGTRLTVT.